This T cell receptor (beta chain) was recovered during a study of control samples from healthy donors and cancer patients. The V and J ends lost 0 bases and 4 bases respectively, with 10 bases between them. CDR3 length: 14 amino acids. Germline CDR1 MNHEY, CDR2 SVGAGI. TCRdb keeps only in-frame clones here, not all; method: immunoSEQ multiplex PCR. This sample has about 120,000 clones, with about 93% found just once. This clonotype was sampled from a man aged 25-45 years in good health. Sequences were obtained from blood. The V call is TRBV6-5, the J call TRBJ2-7; tentative D call: TRBD1 (6 bases). The CDR3 nucleotides read TGTGCCAGCAGTTACTCATACAGGGCGTACGAGCAGTACGTC. This encodes CASSYSYRAYEQYV.